This T cell receptor beta chain was sequenced for a study of cytomegalovirus exposure and HLA in healthy donors. Study-wide results and caveats: In an earlier analysis, productive rearrangement rates for most beta V segments clustered near 87% or 30%. One cluster of highly shared sequence variants probably arose as a sequencing artifact. In a later analysis, productive TCRs from donors in an Asian-associated ancestry cluster reportedly carried fewer N-insertions than the cohort mean.

In the PCR, 60 Vbeta and 13 Jbeta primers were used. Assay: immunoSEQ multiplex PCR; the TCRdb copy retains only in-frame clones and omits some. The repertoire includes under 140,000 clones, more than 65% of them detected once, and 6.2% sits in the top ten. Germline CDR1 MDHEN, CDR2 SYDVKM. The trim removed 3 bases at V and 5 bases at J, leaving 2 bases unmatched. CDR3 size: 13 residues. Turning to this clone: The antigen is unknown.

This sequence joins TRBV28 and TRBJ1-2, with TRBD1 matching over 8 bases. The source of this sequence is a man under 40 in good health and CMV-seropositive. Sequenced input: PBMCs. CDR3 nucleotide sequence: TGTGCCAGCAGTTTGACAGGGGAGTATGGCTACACCTTC. Its protein is CASSLTGEYGYTF.